This entry concerns a single T cell receptor beta chain. The antigen is undetermined. This record belongs to a study of OX40 agonist ivuxolimab in advanced cancers. The wider study: Among those enrolled, mean age was roughly 62 years (range roughly 20 to 85) and about 79% were male. General study points: CD4+ and CD8+ blood T cells expanded clonally by week 6 at 0.1 to 3.0 mg/kg.

The germline V and J ends were trimmed by 0 bases and 4 bases, with 6 bases remaining between them. The CDR3 is 13 amino acids. Germline lookup yields CDR1 MNHEY and CDR2 SVGAGI. TCRdb keeps only in-frame clones here, not all; method: immunoSEQ multiplex PCR. The sample lists around 66,000 clones; 80% to 95% were seen once. Here the sequenced sample was CD4+ or CD8+ T cells sorted from blood, taken in a trial of the OX40 agonist ivuxolimab. The chain combines TRBV6-5 with TRBJ2-5, with a weak D call TRBD1 (6 bases). The origin of this receptor is an adult with an advanced solid tumor such as melanoma, head and neck, liver or kidney cancer. DNA of the CDR3: TGTGCCAGCAGTTACTCAGGGGGAGAGACCCAGTACTTC. As protein: CASSYSGGETQYF.